Below, 14 T cell receptor beta chains from the same sample are listed, as sequenced in a study of beta chain features in type 1 diabetes. Expressed TCRB transcripts got sequenced, as all isolated RNA was reverse transcribed. Sequenced by immunoSEQ multiplex PCR; TCRdb stores in-frame clones only, minus some. In the table there are 450,000 to 550,000 clones, about 30% of which are singletons. Sequences were obtained from naive CD4+ T cells from blood. The receptors derive from a young man in good health.

This clone was seen a handful of times. CDR3 nucleotides: TGCAGCGTCGCACTGGTCCTGAAAACAGATACGCAGTATTTT. Translation: CSVALVLKTDTQYF. The chain carries TRBV29-1 and TRBJ2-3; D gene unclear. The V end lost 6 bases, the J end lost 3 bases, and 16 bases lay between the germline ends. The CDR3 consists of 14 residues. Germline V CDR1 and CDR2: SQVTM, ANQGSEA.

Worth noting for this clone: Other DNA sequences in this specimen translate into the identical CDR3. The chain couples TRBV5-1 to TRBJ1-2, with D possibly TRBD1 on 5 matching bases. Per the germline V gene, CDR1 is SGHRS and CDR2 is YFSETQ. The CDR3 is 13 residues long. With 0 bases removed from V and 2 bases from J, the gap between germline ends came to 5 bases. The CDR3 is CASSLAGNYGYTF. The DNA for the CDR3 is TGCGCCAGCAGCTTGGCAGGGAACTATGGCTACACCTTC. Supplemented by reference TRBV5-1 and TRBJ1-2, the full variable domain reads KAGVTQTPRYLIKTRGQQVTLSCSPISGHRSVSWYQQTPGQGLQFLFEYFSETQRNKGNFPGRFSGRQFSNSRSEMNVSTLELGDSALYLCASSLAGNYGYTFGSGTRLTVV.

The genes are TRBV30 and TRBJ2-7; D gene unclear. Germline CDR1 and CDR2: GTSNPN and SVGIG (reference sequence). V gave up 7 bases and J gave up 1 base, with 11 bases separating them. The CDR3 spans 12 residues. CDR3 nucleotide sequence: TGTGCCTCGCGGAAGGGATCCTACGAGCAGTACTTC. Translated: CASRKGSYEQYF.

The rearrangement joins TRBV13 to TRBJ2-7; 8 nucleotides match TRBD2. CDR1 and CDR2 from the germline V gene are PRHDT and FYEKMQ (reference sequence). The CDR3 spans 14 residues. V lost 5 bases and J lost 6; bases outside the gene matches: 9. The CDR3 sequence: CASSRGLVRGEQYF. CDR3 nucleotide sequence: TGTGCCAGCAGCCGGGGACTAGTTAGGGGCGAGCAGTACTTC.

This clone was detected only a few times. Germline is not matched at one junction end, which may reflect a read error. The V gene is TRBV7-2, the J gene TRBJ2-5, with TRBD2 identical over 14 bases. CDR1 is SGHTA and CDR2 is FQGNSA in the germline V gene. CDR3 length: 16 amino acids. The CDR3 nucleotides read TGTGCCAGCAGTTTAGGACTAGCGGGAGGATTGGAGACCCAGTACTTC. The encoded protein is CASSLGLAGGLETQYF.

This clone has a handful of counts. J is TRBJ2-1 and V is TRBV18; 9 bases line up with TRBD2. There are 15 residues in the CDR3. Germline CDR1 KGHSH, CDR2 LQKENI. Trimming took 4 bases from V and 5 from J; bases not matched to a gene: 6. The DNA of the CDR3 is TGTGCCAGCTCACTAGGCGCTAGCGGGAACAATGAGCAGTTCTTC. Its translation is CASSLGASGNNEQFF. The whole variable domain, remainder taken from reference TRBV18 and TRBJ2-1, is NAGVMQNPRHLVRRRGQEARLRCSPMKGHSHVYWYRQLPEEGLKFMVYLQKENIIDESGMPKERFSAEFPKEGPSILRIQQVVRGDSAAYFCASSLGASGNNEQFFGPGTRLTVL.

This chain connects TRBV6-5 to TRBJ1-5; D unresolved. Germline-derived CDR1 and CDR2 are MNHEY and SVGAGI. There are 13 residues in the CDR3. With 6 bases removed from V and 5 bases from J, the gap between germline ends came to 11 bases. The CDR3 DNA follows: TGTGCCAGCAGAAACTCCTGGGATCAGCCCCAGCATTTT. It specifies CASRNSWDQPQHF.

A note on this clone: This same CDR3 is encoded by further DNA sequences in the sample. V is TRBV29-1 and J is TRBJ2-5; no definite D call. Trimming took 4 bases from V and 4 from J, leaving 4 bases between them. Germline CDR1 is SQVTM and CDR2 is ANQGSEA. This CDR3 comprises 10 residues. CDR3 sequence reads: CSVGAETQYF. CDR3 bases: TGCAGCGTTGGAGCAGAGACCCAGTACTTC. Combining the CDR3 with reference TRBV29-1 and TRBJ2-5 gives the whole variable domain SAVISQKPSRDICQRGTSLTIQCQVDSQVTMMFWYRQQPGQSLTLIATANQGSEATYESGFVIDKFPISRPNLTFSTLTVSNMSPEDSSIYLCSVGAETQYFGPGTRLLVL.

This clone was seen more than once but under ten times. The rearrangement links TRBV25-1 to TRBJ2-5, with a possible D match to TRBD2 (6 bases). The CDR3 is made up of 13 amino acids. The germline V gene has CDR1 MGHDK and CDR2 SYGVNS. Trimming removed 9 bases at V and 5 bases at J, with 16 bases between. The CDR3 nucleotides read TGTGCCAGTGGTTCTAGCGACCGGGAGACCCAGTACTTC. Protein: CASGSSDRETQYF.

This chain joins TRBV30 and TRBJ2-3; 10 bases align to TRBD1. The CDR3 totals 13 residues. Looked up from germline, CDR1 is GTSNPN and CDR2 is SVGIG (reference sequence). The J segment lost 3 bases and the V segment lost 5 bases, leaving 2 bases of the junction unmatched. CDR3 region: CAWGTGVTDTQYF. The CDR3 DNA is TGTGCCTGGGGGACAGGGGTTACAGATACGCAGTATTTT.

This clone showed up just once. The chain combines TRBV5-4 with TRBJ2-2; D is unclear. Germline V gene lookup returns CDR1 SGHNT and CDR2 YYREEE (reference sequence). This CDR3 has 14 residues. V was trimmed by 0 bases and J by 1 base, leaving 4 bases between them. The CDR3 here is CASSLVGNTGELFF. The CDR3 DNA sequence: TGTGCCAGCAGCTTGGTGGGGAACACCGGGGAGCTGTTTTTT. Full variable domain (remainder filled in from reference TRBV5-4 and TRBJ2-2): ETGVTQSPTHLIKTRGQQVTLRCSSQSGHNTVSWYQQALGQGPQFIFQYYREEENGRGNFPPRFSGLQFPNYSSELNVNALELDDSALYLCASSLVGNTGELFFGEGSRLTVL.

V and J are TRBV28 and TRBJ2-1; 9 bases line up with TRBD1. The CDR3 contains 14 residues. Germline V lookup: CDR1 MDHEN, CDR2 SYDVKM. V gave up 3 bases and J gave up 14 bases; unmatched junction bases: 11. The CDR3 DNA follows: TGTGCCAGCAGTTTCCTCAGTACCGGGACAGGGAAGTTCTTC. It codes for CASSFLSTGTGKFF.

V is TRBV9 and J is TRBJ2-3; no clear D gene. There are 12 residues in the CDR3. V dropped 3 bases and J dropped 2 bases, with 4 bases sitting between them. CDR1 and CDR2 (germline): SGDLS, YYNGEE. Here the CDR3 reads CASSAITDTQYF. Here the CDR3 DNA reads TGTGCCAGCAGCGCCATCACAGATACGCAGTATTTT.

The chain recombines TRBV29-1 with TRBJ2-7; D may be TRBD1 (5 bases). The CDR3 sequence is 16 residues long. The germline V and J ends were trimmed by 4 bases and 3 bases, with 22 bases remaining between them. Germline CDR1 reads SQVTM; CDR2 reads ANQGSEA. The CDR3 sequence: CSVGGRLSAVGYEQYF. CDR3 nucleotide sequence: TGCAGCGTTGGGGGCAGGCTCTCGGCTGTCGGCTACGAGCAGTACTTC.